A selection of T cell receptor beta chains follows, all from one sample in a study of breast tumors, draining lymph nodes, adjacent tissues. TCRdb used MiXCR to reprocess the multiplex PCR reads, holding one entry per CDR3 protein. The table has under 250,000 distinct CDR3 sequences, 32% seen once. Sequencing used axillary lymph node tissue. The receptors shown here come from a female donor with breast cancer. Some clones in this sample may be carry-over from other donors' samples. Both conserved end residues are trimmed from each CDR3. The D gene is left open where the match is weak.

-	TRBV7-8	ASSLRGAPEQ
-	TRBV5-1	ASSLALWPAGKAQY
TRBD1	TRBV10-1	ARDRENQPQH
TRBD1	TRBV2	ASSEIGTGSHEQY
-	TRBV5-8	ASSSSSYNSPLH
-	TRBV20-1	SARERGRLQPQH
-	TRBV9	ASSGTRSGHNEQF
-	TRBV5-1	ASDGGGNEQF
TRBD2	TRBV3-1	ASSRGASGRFGTQY
-	TRBV30	ASDPESLQGTGGYT
-	TRBV6-6	ASSHSGTEPNGGNEQF
TRBD2	TRBV5-1	ASSLGGLAGGPVDEQY
TRBD2	TRBV11-3	ASSLSIAGRGETQY
-	TRBV24-1	ATRSKGGGFNEKLF
-	TRBV19	ASSTGGGTTNEKLF
TRBD1	TRBV2	ASTRGTGYNQPQH
-	TRBV6-2/TRBV6-3	ASSYKGLIPNTGELF
-	TRBV6-6	ASSYSAEDGNTIY
-	TRBV5-1	ASSQGAGGSTLH
TRBD2	TRBV7-2	ASTSGTSGRGVDTQY
-	TRBV7-8	ASSPSRTNEKLF
-	TRBV19	ASSRKEGANVLT
-	TRBV6-2/TRBV6-3	ASSTLTDSNQPQH
-	TRBV29-1	SVEDPGARGSQY
TRBD2	TRBV5-1	ASSLAGTYDQY
-	TRBV12-3/TRBV12-4	ASSHPPQGGETQY
-	TRBV28	ASRHQGYGANVLT
-	TRBV28	ASSRGGGGLNTEAF
-	TRBV7-2	ASSSPYEQY
-	TRBV7-3	TSSLGGETQY
TRBD1	TRBV18	ASSPRTGVDEQF
TRBD2	TRBV29-1	SVRVAGVGEQY
-	TRBV5-1	ASSLAAGPSGNTIY
TRBD2	TRBV6-5	ASRPLAGAYNEQF
TRBD2	TRBV7-3	AGSLTRASGRSNEQF
TRBD1	TRBV19	ASSDRGTGGGYT
TRBD1	TRBV11-2	ASSLGTGGYGYT
TRBD2	TRBV9	ASSVGSGRWYEQF
-	TRBV7-9	ASSLAGGNEKLF
-	TRBV5-5	ASSLSGSEDTQY
-	TRBV4-1	ASSQEPREVGYNEQF
-	TRBV5-4	ASSLDSRDTGELF
TRBD1	TRBV20-1	SARTGAAGVTDTQY
-	TRBV10-1	ASSGVIGSANTGELF
-	TRBV20-1	RAGGPGNEKLF
-	TRBV10-3	ALRQANSPLH
-	TRBV2	ASSDSGGLSEKLF
TRBD2	TRBV24-1	ATSDPGSGRDRAETQY
TRBD1	TRBV20-1	SSQGQELIDTQY
TRBD2	TRBV7-8	ASSYYSGRAGELF
-	TRBV5-1	ASSWENSLNGYT
TRBD1	TRBV5-1	ASSSTGAGVNVLT
-	TRBV20-1	SARPTPTRTERF
-	TRBV20-1	SARPRGEPRTQY
-	TRBV28	ASPASGIKNSPLH
-	TRBV11-2	ASSLRAGLEETQY
TRBD2	TRBV11-2	ASSLPRRPGLAGKRTDTQY